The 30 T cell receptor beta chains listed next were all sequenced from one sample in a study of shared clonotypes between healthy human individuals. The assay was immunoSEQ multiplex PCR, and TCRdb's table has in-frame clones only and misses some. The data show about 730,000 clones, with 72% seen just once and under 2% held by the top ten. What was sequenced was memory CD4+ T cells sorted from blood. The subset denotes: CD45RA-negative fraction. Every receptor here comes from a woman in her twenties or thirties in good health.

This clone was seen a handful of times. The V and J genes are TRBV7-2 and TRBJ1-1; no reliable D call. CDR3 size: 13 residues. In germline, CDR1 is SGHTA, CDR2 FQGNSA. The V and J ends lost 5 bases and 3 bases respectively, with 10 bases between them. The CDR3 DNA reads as TGTGCCAGCAGCCGAAGGTCTGACACTGAAGCTTTCTTT. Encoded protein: CASSRRSDTEAFF. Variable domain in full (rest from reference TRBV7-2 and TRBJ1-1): GAGVSQSPSNKVTEKGKDVELRCDPISGHTALYWYRQSLGQGLEFLIYFQGNSAPDKSGLPSDRFSAERTGGSVSTLTIQRTQQEDSAVYLCASSRRSDTEAFFGQGTRLTVV.

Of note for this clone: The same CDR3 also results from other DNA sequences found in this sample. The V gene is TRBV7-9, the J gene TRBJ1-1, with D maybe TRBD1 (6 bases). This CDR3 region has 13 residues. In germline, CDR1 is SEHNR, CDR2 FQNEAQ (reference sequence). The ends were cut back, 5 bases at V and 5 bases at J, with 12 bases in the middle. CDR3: CASSLGGRTEAFF. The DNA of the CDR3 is TGTGCCAGCAGCCTGGGGGGCAGGACTGAAGCTTTCTTT.

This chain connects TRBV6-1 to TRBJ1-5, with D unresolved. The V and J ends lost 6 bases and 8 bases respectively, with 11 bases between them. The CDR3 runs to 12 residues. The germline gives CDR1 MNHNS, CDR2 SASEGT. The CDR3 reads CASSADFKPQHF. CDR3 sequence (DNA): TGTGCCAGCAGCGCCGACTTTAAGCCCCAGCATTTT.

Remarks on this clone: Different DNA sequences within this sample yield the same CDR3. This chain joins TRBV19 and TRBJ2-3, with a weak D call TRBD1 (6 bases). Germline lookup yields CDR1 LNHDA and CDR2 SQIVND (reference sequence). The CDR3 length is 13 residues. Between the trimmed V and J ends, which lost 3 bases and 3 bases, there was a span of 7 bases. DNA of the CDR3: TGTGCCAGTAGTATCCAGGGGACAGATACGCAGTATTTT. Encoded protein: CASSIQGTDTQYF. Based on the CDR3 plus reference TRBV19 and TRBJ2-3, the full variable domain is DGGITQSPKYLFRKEGQNVTLSCEQNLNHDAMYWYRQDPGQGLRLIYYSQIVNDFQKGDIAEGYSVSREKKESFPLTVTSAQKNPTAFYLCASSIQGTDTQYFGPGTRLTVL.

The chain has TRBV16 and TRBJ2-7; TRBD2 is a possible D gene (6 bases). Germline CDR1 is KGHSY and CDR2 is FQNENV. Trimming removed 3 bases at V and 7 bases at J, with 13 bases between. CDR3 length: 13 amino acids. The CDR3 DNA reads TGTGCCAGCAGCCAGACGACGGAGGGGGAGCAGTACTTC. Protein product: CASSQTTEGEQYF.

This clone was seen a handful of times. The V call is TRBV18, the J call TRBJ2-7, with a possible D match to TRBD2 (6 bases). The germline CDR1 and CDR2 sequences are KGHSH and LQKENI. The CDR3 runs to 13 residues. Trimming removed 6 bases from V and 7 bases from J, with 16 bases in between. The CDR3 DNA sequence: TGTGCCAGCTCCCCCCCCGGGGCGGGGGAGCAGTACTTC. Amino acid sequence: CASSPPGAGEQYF. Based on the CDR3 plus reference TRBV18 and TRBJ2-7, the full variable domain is NAGVMQNPRHLVRRRGQEARLRCSPMKGHSHVYWYRQLPEEGLKFMVYLQKENIIDESGMPKERFSAEFPKEGPSILRIQQVVRGDSAAYFCASSPPGAGEQYFGPGTRLTVT.

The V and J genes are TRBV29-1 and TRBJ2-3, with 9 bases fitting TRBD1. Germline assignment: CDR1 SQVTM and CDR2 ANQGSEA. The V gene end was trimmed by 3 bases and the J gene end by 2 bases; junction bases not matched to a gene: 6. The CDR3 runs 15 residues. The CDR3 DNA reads TGCAGCGTTGACCTACAGGGGGCCCTCACAGATACGCAGTATTTT. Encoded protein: CSVDLQGALTDTQYF.

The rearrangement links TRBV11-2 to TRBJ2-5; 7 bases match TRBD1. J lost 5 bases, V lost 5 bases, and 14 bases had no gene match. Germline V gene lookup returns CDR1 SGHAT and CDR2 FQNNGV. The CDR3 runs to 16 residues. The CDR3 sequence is CASSPDRDSRRETQYF. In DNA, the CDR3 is TGTGCCAGCAGCCCAGATAGGGACAGCCGTCGGGAGACCCAGTACTTC. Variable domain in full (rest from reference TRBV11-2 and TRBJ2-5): EAGVAQSPRYKIIEKRQSVAFWCNPISGHATLYWYQQILGQGPKLLIQFQNNGVVDDSQLPKDRFSAERLKGVDSTLKIQPAKLEDSAVYLCASSPDRDSRRETQYFGPGTRLLVL.

As DNA, the CDR3 is TGCAGCGCCAACCCAGTTGGGGGCTCCTACAATGAGCAGTTCTTC. Translation gives CSANPVGGSYNEQFF. The chain links TRBV29-1 to TRBJ2-1; the D call may be TRBD1 or TRBD2 (5 bases each). CDR3 size: 15 residues. V gave up 7 bases and J gave up 0 bases, with 16 bases separating them. Germline lookup yields CDR1 SQVTM and CDR2 ANQGSEA.

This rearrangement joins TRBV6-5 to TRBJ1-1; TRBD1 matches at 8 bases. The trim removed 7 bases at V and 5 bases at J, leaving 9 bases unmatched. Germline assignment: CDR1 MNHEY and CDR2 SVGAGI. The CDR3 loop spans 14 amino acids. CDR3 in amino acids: CASKLQTGVTEAFF. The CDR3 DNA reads TGTGCCAGCAAACTCCAGACAGGGGTTACTGAAGCTTTCTTT.

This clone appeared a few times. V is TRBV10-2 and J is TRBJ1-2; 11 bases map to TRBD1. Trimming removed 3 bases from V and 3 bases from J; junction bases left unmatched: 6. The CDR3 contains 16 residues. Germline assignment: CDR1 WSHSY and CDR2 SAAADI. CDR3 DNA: TGCGCCAGCAGTGATGGGGAGGACAGGGGGCACTATGGCTACACCTTC. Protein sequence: CASSDGEDRGHYGYTF.

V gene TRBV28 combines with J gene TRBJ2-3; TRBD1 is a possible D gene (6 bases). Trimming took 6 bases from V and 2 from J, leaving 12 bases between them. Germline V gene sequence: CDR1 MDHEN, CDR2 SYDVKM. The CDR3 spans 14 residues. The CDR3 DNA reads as TGTGCCAGCAGCGCCGGACAGCTCACAGATACGCAGTATTTT. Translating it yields CASSAGQLTDTQYF. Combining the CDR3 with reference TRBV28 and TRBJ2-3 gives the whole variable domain DVKVTQSSRYLVKRTGEKVFLECVQDMDHENMFWYRQDPGLGLRLIYFSYDVKMKEKGDIPEGYSVSREKKERFSLILESASTNQTSMYLCASSAGQLTDTQYFGPGTRLTVL.

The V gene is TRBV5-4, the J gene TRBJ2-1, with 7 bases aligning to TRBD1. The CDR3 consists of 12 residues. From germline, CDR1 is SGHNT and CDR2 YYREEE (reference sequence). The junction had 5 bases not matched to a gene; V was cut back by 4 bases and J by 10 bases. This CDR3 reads CASSPGGREQFF. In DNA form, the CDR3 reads TGTGCCAGCAGCCCAGGGGGTCGGGAGCAGTTCTTC.

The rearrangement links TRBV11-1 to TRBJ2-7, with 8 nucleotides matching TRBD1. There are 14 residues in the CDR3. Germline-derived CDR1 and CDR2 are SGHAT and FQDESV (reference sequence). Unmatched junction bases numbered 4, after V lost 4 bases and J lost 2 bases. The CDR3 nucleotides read TGTGCCAGCAGCTCTCGGACAGGGACCTACGAGCAGTACTTC. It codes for CASSSRTGTYEQYF.

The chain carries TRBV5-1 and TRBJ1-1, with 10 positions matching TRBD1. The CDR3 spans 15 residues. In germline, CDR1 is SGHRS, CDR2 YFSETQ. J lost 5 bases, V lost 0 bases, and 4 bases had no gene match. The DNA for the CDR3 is TGCGCCAGCAGCTTGGATGGACAGGGGGTTACTGAAGCTTTCTTT. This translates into CASSLDGQGVTEAFF.

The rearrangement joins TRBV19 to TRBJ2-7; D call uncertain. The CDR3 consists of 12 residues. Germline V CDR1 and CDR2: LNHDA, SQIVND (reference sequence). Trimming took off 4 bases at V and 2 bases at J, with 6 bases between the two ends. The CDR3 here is CASSRPPYEQYF. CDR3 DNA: TGTGCCAGTAGTAGACCACCCTACGAGCAGTACTTC.

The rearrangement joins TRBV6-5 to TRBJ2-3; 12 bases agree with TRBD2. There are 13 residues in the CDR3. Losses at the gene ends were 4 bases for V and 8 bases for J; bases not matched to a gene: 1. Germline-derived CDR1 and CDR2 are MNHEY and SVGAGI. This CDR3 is CASSSSGRGTQYF. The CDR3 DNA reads TGTGCCAGCAGTTCTAGCGGGAGGGGTACGCAGTATTTT.

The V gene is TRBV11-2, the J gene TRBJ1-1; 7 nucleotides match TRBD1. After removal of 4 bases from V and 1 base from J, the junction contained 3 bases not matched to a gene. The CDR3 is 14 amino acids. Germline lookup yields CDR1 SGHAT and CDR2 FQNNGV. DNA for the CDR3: TGTGCCAGCAGCTATTGGACAGGGAACACTGAAGCTTTCTTT. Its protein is CASSYWTGNTEAFF. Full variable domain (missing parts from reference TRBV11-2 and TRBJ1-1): EAGVAQSPRYKIIEKRQSVAFWCNPISGHATLYWYQQILGQGPKLLIQFQNNGVVDDSQLPKDRFSAERLKGVDSTLKIQPAKLEDSAVYLCASSYWTGNTEAFFGQGTRLTVV.

This CDR3 reads CASSFQGGTDTQYF. The CDR3 DNA follows: TGCGCCAGCAGCTTTCAGGGAGGCACAGATACGCAGTATTTT. The chain combines TRBV5-1 with TRBJ2-3; the D gene could be TRBD1 or TRBD2 (5 bases each). Per germline, CDR1 SGHRS and CDR2 YFSETQ. Trimming took 2 bases from V and 1 from J, leaving 8 bases between them. The CDR3 is made up of 14 amino acids.

The CDR3 here is CASRTPGQNLRNQPQHF. CDR3 DNA sequence: TGTGCCAGCAGGACTCCGGGACAGAATCTTAGAAATCAGCCCCAGCATTTT. V is TRBV28 and J is TRBJ1-5, with 7 nucleotides matching TRBD1. Germline CDR1 and CDR2: MDHEN and SYDVKM. J gave up 4 bases and V 6 bases, and 15 bases lay outside the gene matches. The CDR3 is made up of 17 amino acids.

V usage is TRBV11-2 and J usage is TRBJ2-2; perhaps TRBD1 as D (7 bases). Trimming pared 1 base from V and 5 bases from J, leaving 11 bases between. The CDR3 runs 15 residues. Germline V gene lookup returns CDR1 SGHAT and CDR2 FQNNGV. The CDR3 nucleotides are TGTGCCAGCAGCTTAGGGACAGGAGGGACCGGGGAGCTGTTTTTT. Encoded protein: CASSLGTGGTGELFF.

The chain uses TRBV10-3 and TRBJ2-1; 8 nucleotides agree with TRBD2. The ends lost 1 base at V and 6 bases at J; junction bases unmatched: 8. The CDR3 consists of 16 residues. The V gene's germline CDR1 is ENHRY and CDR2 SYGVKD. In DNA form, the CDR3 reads TGTGCCATCAGTGAGTTGAAAGGGACTAGAAGCAATGAGCAGTTCTTC. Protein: CAISELKGTRSNEQFF.

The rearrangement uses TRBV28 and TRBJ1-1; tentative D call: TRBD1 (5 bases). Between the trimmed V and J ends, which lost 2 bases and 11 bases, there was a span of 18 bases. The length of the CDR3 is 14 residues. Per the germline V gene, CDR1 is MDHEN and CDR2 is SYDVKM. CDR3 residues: CASSLGGGVNSAFF. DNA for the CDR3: TGTGCCAGCAGTTTAGGAGGAGGGGTGAATTCGGCTTTCTTT.

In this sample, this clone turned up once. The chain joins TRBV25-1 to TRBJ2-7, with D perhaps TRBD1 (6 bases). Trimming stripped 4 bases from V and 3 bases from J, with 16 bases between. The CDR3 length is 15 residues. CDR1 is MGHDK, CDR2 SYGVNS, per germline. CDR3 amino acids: CASSAKSGHLYEQYF. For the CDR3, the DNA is TGTGCCAGCAGTGCAAAATCGGGACACCTCTACGAGCAGTACTTC.

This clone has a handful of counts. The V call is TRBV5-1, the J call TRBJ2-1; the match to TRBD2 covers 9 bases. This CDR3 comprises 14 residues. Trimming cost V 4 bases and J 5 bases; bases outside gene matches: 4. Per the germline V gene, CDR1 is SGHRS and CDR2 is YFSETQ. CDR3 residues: CASSGTSSNNEQFF. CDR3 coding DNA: TGCGCCAGCAGCGGGACTAGCAGTAACAATGAGCAGTTCTTC.

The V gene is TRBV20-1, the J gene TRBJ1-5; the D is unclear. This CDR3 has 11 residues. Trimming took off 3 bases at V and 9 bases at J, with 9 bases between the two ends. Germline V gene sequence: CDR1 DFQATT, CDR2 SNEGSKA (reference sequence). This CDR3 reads CSASRGMPQHF. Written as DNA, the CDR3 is TGCAGTGCTAGTAGAGGGATGCCCCAGCATTTT.

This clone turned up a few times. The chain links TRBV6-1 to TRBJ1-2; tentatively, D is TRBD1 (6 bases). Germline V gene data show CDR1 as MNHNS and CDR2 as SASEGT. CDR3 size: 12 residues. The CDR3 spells CVALTGNYGYTF. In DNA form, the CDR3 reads TGTGTCGCTCTAACAGGGAACTATGGCTACACCTTC.

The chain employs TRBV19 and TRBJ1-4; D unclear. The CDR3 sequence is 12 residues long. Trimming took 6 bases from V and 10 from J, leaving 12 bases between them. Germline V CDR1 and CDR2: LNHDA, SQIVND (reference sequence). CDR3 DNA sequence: TGTGCCAGTAGCTGGGAGGTTGGAAAACTGTTTTTT. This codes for CASSWEVGKLFF.

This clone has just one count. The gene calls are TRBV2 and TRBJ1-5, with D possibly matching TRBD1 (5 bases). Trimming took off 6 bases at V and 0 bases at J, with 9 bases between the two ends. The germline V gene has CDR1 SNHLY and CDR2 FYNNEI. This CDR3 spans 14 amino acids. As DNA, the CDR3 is TGTGCCAGCAGAGCTCAGGGTAGCAATCAGCCCCAGCATTTT. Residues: CASRAQGSNQPQHF.

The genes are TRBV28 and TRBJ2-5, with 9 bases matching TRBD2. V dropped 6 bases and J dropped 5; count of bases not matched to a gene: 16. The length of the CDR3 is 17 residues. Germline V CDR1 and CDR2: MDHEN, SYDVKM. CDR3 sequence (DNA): TGTGCCAGCAGCACTAACGGGCGCGGGAGGGCCGGGGAGACCCAGTACTTC. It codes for CASSTNGRGRAGETQYF.